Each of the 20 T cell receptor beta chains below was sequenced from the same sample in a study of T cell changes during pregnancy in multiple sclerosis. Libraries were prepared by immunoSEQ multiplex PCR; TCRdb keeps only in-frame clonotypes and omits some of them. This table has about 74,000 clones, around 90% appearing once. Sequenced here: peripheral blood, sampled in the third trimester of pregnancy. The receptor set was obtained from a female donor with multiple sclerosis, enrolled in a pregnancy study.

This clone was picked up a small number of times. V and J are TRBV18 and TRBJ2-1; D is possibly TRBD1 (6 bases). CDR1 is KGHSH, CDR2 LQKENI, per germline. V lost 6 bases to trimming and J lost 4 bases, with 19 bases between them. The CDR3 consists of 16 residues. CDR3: CASSPKGQQRYNEQFF. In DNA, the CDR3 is TGTGCCAGCTCCCCCAAGGGACAACAGAGGTACAATGAGCAGTTCTTC.

The CDR3 sequence: CASSQAVGTRSEKETQYF. CDR3 coding DNA: TGCGCCAGCAGCCAAGCGGTCGGGACACGGTCCGAAAAAGAGACCCAGTACTTC. V is TRBV4-1 and J is TRBJ2-5; weak D call: TRBD1 (6 bases). Germline loops: CDR1 MGHRA, CDR2 YSYEKL. CDR3 length: 18 residues. The V end was cut by 1 base, the J end by 3 bases, with 21 bases between.

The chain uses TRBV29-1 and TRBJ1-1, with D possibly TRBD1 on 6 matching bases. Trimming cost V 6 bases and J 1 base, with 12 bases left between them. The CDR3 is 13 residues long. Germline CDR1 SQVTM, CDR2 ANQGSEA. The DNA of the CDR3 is TGCAGCGTCCATAAACAGGGGAACACTGAAGCTTTCTTT. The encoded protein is CSVHKQGNTEAFF.

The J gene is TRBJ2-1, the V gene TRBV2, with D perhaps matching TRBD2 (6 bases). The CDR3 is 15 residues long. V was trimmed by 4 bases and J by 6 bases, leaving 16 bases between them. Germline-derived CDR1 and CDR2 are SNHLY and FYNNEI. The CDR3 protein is CASSVELALANEQFF. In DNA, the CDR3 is TGTGCCAGCAGTGTCGAACTAGCTTTGGCCAATGAGCAGTTCTTC.

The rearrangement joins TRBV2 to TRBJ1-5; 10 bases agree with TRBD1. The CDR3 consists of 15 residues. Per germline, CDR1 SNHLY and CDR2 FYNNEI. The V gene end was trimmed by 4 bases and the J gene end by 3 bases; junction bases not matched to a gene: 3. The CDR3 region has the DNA TGTGCCAGCAGTGGGGACAGGGGATTCAATCAGCCCCAGCATTTT. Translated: CASSGDRGFNQPQHF.

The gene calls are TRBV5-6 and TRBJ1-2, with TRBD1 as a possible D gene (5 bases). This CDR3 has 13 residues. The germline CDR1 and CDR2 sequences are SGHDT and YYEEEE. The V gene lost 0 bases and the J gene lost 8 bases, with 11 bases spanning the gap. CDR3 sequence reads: CASSLGVQGGYTF. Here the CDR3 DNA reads TGTGCCAGCAGCTTGGGGGTTCAGGGAGGCTACACCTTC.

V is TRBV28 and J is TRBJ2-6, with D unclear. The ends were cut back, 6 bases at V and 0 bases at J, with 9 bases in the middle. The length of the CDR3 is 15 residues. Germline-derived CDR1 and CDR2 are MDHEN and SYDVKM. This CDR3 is CASSPIGSGANVLTF. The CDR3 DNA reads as TGTGCCAGCAGCCCCATCGGCTCTGGGGCCAACGTCCTGACTTTC.

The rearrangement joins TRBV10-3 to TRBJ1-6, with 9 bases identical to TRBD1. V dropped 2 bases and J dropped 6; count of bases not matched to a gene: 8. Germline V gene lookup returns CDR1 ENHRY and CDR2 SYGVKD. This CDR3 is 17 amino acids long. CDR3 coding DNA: TGTGCCATCAGTGAGACCCCGGGACAGGGCTCTAATTCACCCCTCCACTTT. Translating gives CAISETPGQGSNSPLHF.

The DNA of the CDR3 is TGTGCCAGCACCGGGAGGGACTTTCGAGATACGCAGTATTTT. Translation gives CASTGRDFRDTQYF. The chain recombines TRBV21-1 with TRBJ2-3; the table assigns TRBD2, which was not confirmed against the DNA. TRBV21-1 is flagged as a pseudogene. This CDR3 has 14 amino acids.

In DNA form, the CDR3 reads TGTGCCAGCAGCTTGGCAGGGGTCAACCGGGAAAAACTGTTTTTT. Its protein product is CASSLAGVNREKLFF. The genes are TRBV5-4 and TRBJ1-4; D perhaps matches TRBD1 (6 bases). CDR3 length: 15 residues. V was clipped by 0 bases and J by 8 bases, with 14 bases between them. Germline CDR1 SGHNT, CDR2 YYREEE (reference sequence).

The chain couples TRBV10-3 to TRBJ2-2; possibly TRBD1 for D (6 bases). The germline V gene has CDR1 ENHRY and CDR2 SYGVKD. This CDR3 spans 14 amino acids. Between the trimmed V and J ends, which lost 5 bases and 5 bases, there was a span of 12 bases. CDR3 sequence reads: CAISPPGVTGELFF. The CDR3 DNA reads TGTGCCATCAGTCCGCCAGGGGTAACCGGGGAGCTGTTTTTT.

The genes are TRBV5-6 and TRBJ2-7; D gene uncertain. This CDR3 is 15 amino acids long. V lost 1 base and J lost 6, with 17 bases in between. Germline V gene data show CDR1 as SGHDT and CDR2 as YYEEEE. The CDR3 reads CASSLPGSLVGEQYF. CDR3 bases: TGTGCCAGCAGCTTGCCCGGCTCCCTAGTGGGCGAGCAGTACTTC.

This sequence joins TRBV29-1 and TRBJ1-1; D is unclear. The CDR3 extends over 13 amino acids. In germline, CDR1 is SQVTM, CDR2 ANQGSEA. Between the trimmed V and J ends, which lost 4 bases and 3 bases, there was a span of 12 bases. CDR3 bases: TGCAGCGTTGTGGGCAGACCGTACACTGAAGCTTTCTTT. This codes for CSVVGRPYTEAFF.

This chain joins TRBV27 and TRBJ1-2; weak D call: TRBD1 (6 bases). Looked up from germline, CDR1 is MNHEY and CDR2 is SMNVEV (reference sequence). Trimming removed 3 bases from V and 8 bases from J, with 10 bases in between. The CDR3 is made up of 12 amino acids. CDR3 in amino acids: CASSFQGQGYTF. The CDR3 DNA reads TGTGCCAGCAGTTTCCAAGGACAGGGCTACACCTTC.

Here the CDR3 reads CASSPGQGRDEQFF. CDR3 bases: TGTGCCAGCAGCCCGGGACAGGGGAGGGATGAGCAGTTCTTC. The rearrangement uses TRBV13 and TRBJ2-1; 10 bases agree with TRBD1. CDR1 and CDR2 from the germline V gene are PRHDT and FYEKMQ (reference sequence). The CDR3 is made up of 14 amino acids. Losses at the gene ends were 5 bases for V and 8 bases for J; bases not matched to a gene: 6.

The CDR3, as DNA: TGTGCCATCAGTGATGTTCGATGCGGGGACGAGCAGTACTTC. Encoded protein: CAISDVRCGDEQYF. The V and J genes are TRBV10-3 and TRBJ2-7; TRBD2 might be the D (6 bases). Germline CDR1 is ENHRY and CDR2 is SYGVKD. V was trimmed by 3 bases and J by 5 bases, leaving 14 bases between them. This CDR3 is 14 amino acids long.

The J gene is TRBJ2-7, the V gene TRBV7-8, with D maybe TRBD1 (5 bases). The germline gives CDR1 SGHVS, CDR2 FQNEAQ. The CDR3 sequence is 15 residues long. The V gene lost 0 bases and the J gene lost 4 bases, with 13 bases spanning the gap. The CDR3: CASSLARRAGYEQYF. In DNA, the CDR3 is TGTGCCAGCAGCTTAGCGCGCAGGGCCGGGTACGAGCAGTACTTC. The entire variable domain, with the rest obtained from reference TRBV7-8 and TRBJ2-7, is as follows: GAGVSQSPRYKVAKRGQDVALRCDPISGHVSLFWYQQALGQGPEFLTYFQNEAQLDKSGLPSDRFFAERPEGSVSTLKIQRTQQEDSAVYLCASSLARRAGYEQYFGPGTRLTVT.

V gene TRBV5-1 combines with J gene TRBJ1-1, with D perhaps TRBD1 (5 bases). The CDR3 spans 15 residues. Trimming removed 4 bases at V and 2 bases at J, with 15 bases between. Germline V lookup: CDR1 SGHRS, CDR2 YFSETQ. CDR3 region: CASSPIDRINTEAFF. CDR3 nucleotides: TGCGCCAGCAGCCCTATCGACAGAATTAACACTGAAGCTTTCTTT.

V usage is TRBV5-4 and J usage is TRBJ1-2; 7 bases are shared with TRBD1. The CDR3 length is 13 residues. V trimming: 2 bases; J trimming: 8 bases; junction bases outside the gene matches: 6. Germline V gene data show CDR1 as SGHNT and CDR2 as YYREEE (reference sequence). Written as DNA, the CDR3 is TGTGCCAGCAGCTTCCCGACAGGGAAAGGCTACACCTTC. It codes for CASSFPTGKGYTF.

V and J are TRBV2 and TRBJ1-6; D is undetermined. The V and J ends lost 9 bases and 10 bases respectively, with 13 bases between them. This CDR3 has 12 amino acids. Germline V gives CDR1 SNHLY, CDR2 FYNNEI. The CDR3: CARSKDSSPLHF. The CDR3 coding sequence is TGTGCCAGGTCGAAGGATAGCTCACCCCTCCACTTT.